A single sample is the source of the 27 T cell receptor beta chains below, sequenced in a study of blood T cell repertoires in COVID-19. Method: immunoSEQ multiplex PCR; TCRdb's copy keeps in-frame clones and lacks some. The table lists about 260,000 clones, 84% of them singletons. The sample comprised peripheral blood. The receptors shown here come from a man in his 60s with acute or convalescent COVID-19.

The chain links TRBV4-2 to TRBJ1-2, with TRBD1 matching over 7 bases. The CDR3 has 14 amino acids. V was clipped by 4 bases and J by 4 bases; unmatched bases: 6. Germline assignment: CDR1 LGHNA and CDR2 YNFKEQ. This chain's CDR3 is CASSREGQFYGYTF. The CDR3 nucleotides read TGTGCCAGCAGCCGAGAGGGACAGTTCTATGGCTACACCTTC.

This clone occurred once. Other DNA sequences in the sample encode the same CDR3. The chain carries TRBV7-9 and TRBJ2-3; D uncertain. This CDR3 has 12 amino acids. Germline assignment: CDR1 SEHNR and CDR2 FQNEAQ (reference sequence). The V gene lost 4 bases and the J gene lost 1 base, with 3 bases spanning the gap. The CDR3, as DNA: TGTGCCAGCAGCTCTGGCACAGATACGCAGTATTTT. This sequence encodes CASSSGTDTQYF.

The V and J genes are TRBV28 and TRBJ1-2; 7 bases fit TRBD1. The junction had 6 bases not matched to a gene; V was cut back by 6 bases and J by 5 bases. Germline V gene lookup returns CDR1 MDHEN and CDR2 SYDVKM. This CDR3 is built from 13 residues. The CDR3, as DNA: TGTGCCAGCAGGCCTCCGGGACAGTATGGCTACACCTTC. This codes for CASRPPGQYGYTF.

This clone was counted a single time. The gene calls are TRBV7-2 and TRBJ2-1; 7 nucleotides line up with TRBD1. V was clipped by 0 bases and J by 9 bases; unmatched bases: 11. The germline gives CDR1 SGHTA, CDR2 FQGNSA. The CDR3 is 16 residues long. CDR3 in amino acids: CASSLAGRGSQSEQFF. The DNA of the CDR3 is TGTGCCAGCAGCTTAGCCGGCAGGGGGTCTCAATCTGAGCAGTTCTTC. The variable domain in full, completed from reference TRBV7-2 and TRBJ2-1, reads GAGVSQSPSNKVTEKGKDVELRCDPISGHTALYWYRQSLGQGLEFLIYFQGNSAPDKSGLPSDRFSAERTGGSVSTLTIQRTQQEDSAVYLCASSLAGRGSQSEQFFGPGTRLTVL.

This clone occurred a few times. V usage is TRBV4-2 and J usage is TRBJ2-3; 12 positions match TRBD2. Trimming removed 0 bases from V and 2 bases from J; junction bases left unmatched: 9. Germline V gene sequence: CDR1 LGHNA, CDR2 YNFKEQ. The CDR3 runs 19 residues. The CDR3 spells CASSQDQGLAGPNTDTQYF. The CDR3 DNA is TGTGCCAGCAGCCAAGATCAAGGACTAGCGGGACCAAACACAGATACGCAGTATTTT.

The rearrangement joins TRBV10-3 to TRBJ2-3; 11 positions agree with TRBD2. CDR3 length: 15 residues. Germline lookup yields CDR1 ENHRY and CDR2 SYGVKD. Unmatched junction bases numbered 10, after V lost 11 bases and J lost 3 bases. The CDR3 here is CAAKGLADSTDTQYF. The CDR3 bases are TGTGCCGCAAAGGGACTAGCGGATTCTACAGATACGCAGTATTTT.

This chain uses TRBV9 with TRBJ2-1, with no clear D. Deletions cut 0 bases from V and 6 bases from J, with 10 bases between. The CDR3 runs 14 residues. The V gene's germline CDR1 is SGDLS and CDR2 YYNGEE. The CDR3: CASSVEDSFNEQFF. In DNA form, the CDR3 reads TGTGCCAGCAGCGTAGAAGATAGCTTCAATGAGCAGTTCTTC.

This chain links TRBV7-9 with TRBJ1-2; possibly TRBD1 for D (6 bases). This CDR3 spans 15 amino acids. V was pared by 4 bases and J by 6 bases, with 18 bases between. Looked up from germline, CDR1 is SEHNR and CDR2 is FQNEAQ (reference sequence). The CDR3 loop reads CASSSGEAGGHGYTF. The CDR3 DNA reads as TGTGCCAGCAGCTCCGGGGAGGCGGGGGGGCATGGCTACACCTTC.

The chain joins TRBV7-6 to TRBJ2-1; D is unclear. Germline V gene sequence: CDR1 SGHVS, CDR2 FNYEAQ. This CDR3 region has 11 residues. The V gene lost 3 bases and the J gene lost 6 bases, with 3 bases spanning the gap. The CDR3 DNA reads as TGTGCCAGCAGCTTCGGCAATGAGCAGTTCTTC. Its protein is CASSFGNEQFF.

The chain couples TRBV9 to TRBJ2-3, with 13 bases that match TRBD2. Germline-derived CDR1 and CDR2 are SGDLS and YYNGEE. V trimming: 3 bases; J trimming: 4 bases; junction bases outside the gene matches: 5. The CDR3 contains 16 residues. This CDR3 reads CASSGTSGRASDTQYF. CDR3 nucleotides: TGTGCCAGCAGCGGAACTAGCGGGAGGGCCTCAGATACGCAGTATTTT.

The chain joins TRBV9 to TRBJ1-2, with D possibly being TRBD1 (5 bases). V lost 0 bases to trimming and J lost 3 bases, with 6 bases between them. In germline, CDR1 is SGDLS, CDR2 YYNGEE. The CDR3 has 13 amino acids. The CDR3 sequence is CASSVVTDYGYTF. In DNA, the CDR3 is TGTGCCAGCAGCGTAGTGACAGACTATGGCTACACCTTC.

The rearrangement joins TRBV7-6 to TRBJ2-1; 10 positions agree with TRBD2. The CDR3 spans 19 residues. The V and J ends lost 5 bases and 4 bases, in that order; junction bases with no gene match: 17. Germline CDR1 and CDR2: SGHVS and FNYEAQ. CDR3 region: CASSLSGGVAGGLYNEQFF. In DNA form, the CDR3 reads TGTGCCAGCAGCCTATCAGGGGGGGTAGCGGGAGGCCTATACAATGAGCAGTTCTTC.

The V call is TRBV11-2, the J call TRBJ2-1, with D tentatively TRBD2 (6 bases). Between the trimmed V and J ends, which lost 1 base and 2 bases, there was a span of 9 bases. Germline CDR1 is SGHAT and CDR2 is FQNNGV. The CDR3 totals 15 residues. Here the CDR3 reads CASSLGRDPYNEQFF. The CDR3 nucleotides are TGTGCCAGCAGCTTAGGGCGGGACCCCTACAATGAGCAGTTCTTC.

The chain is built from TRBV28 and TRBJ2-7; D might be TRBD2 (6 bases). CDR3 length equals 13 residues. The ends were cut back, 7 bases at V and 7 bases at J, with 17 bases in the middle. Germline CDR1 is MDHEN and CDR2 is SYDVKM. The CDR3: CASTSGGLREQYF. The CDR3 nucleotides are TGTGCCAGCACTTCCGGGGGATTAAGGGAGCAGTACTTC.

The CDR3 DNA is TGTGCCAGCGCATTGGGGGAGGGCCTCTACGAGCAGTACTTC. It encodes CASALGEGLYEQYF. The chain has TRBV6-5 and TRBJ2-7; 7 positions match TRBD2. The CDR3 extends over 14 amino acids. The V gene end was trimmed by 8 bases and the J gene end by 3 bases; junction bases not matched to a gene: 10. The germline V gene has CDR1 MNHEY and CDR2 SVGAGI.

This clone was detected only a few times. The chain joins TRBV19 to TRBJ1-2; 12 bases align to TRBD1. The CDR3 has 16 amino acids. Germline CDR1 reads LNHDA; CDR2 reads SQIVND (reference sequence). Trimming cost V 4 bases and J 8 bases; bases outside gene matches: 11. CDR3 loop: CASSRSRGQGALGYTF. The CDR3 DNA sequence: TGTGCCAGTAGTAGAAGTCGGGGACAGGGGGCTTTAGGCTACACCTTC.

In its sample, this clone was seen a few times. The V call is TRBV6-5, the J call TRBJ1-1; D remains ambiguous. V lost 6 bases to trimming and J lost 3 bases, with 8 bases between them. CDR3 size: 12 residues. Germline V gives CDR1 MNHEY, CDR2 SVGAGI. The CDR3 sequence is CASSPGDTEAFF. CDR3 nucleotide sequence: TGTGCCAGCAGCCCGGGTGACACTGAAGCTTTCTTT.

The chain carries TRBV2 and TRBJ2-7; 10 positions match TRBD2. There are 15 residues in the CDR3. J gave up 6 bases and V 7 bases, and 12 bases lay outside the gene matches. Germline V gene data show CDR1 as SNHLY and CDR2 as FYNNEI. CDR3 bases: TGTGCCAGCAAAGAACTAGCGGGAATGGGGCTCGAGCAGTACTTC. Translated: CASKELAGMGLEQYF.

This clone has just a few counts. The CDR3 DNA reads TGTGCCAGTAGTAGACAGGGTTTTACTGAAGCTTTCTTT. Protein sequence: CASSRQGFTEAFF. This chain connects TRBV19 to TRBJ1-1, with TRBD1 matching over 7 bases. CDR1 LNHDA and CDR2 SQIVND come from the germline V gene (reference sequence). Unmatched junction bases numbered 4, after V lost 4 bases and J lost 5 bases. The CDR3 extends over 13 amino acids. Complete variable domain (other parts from reference TRBV19 and TRBJ1-1): DGGITQSPKYLFRKEGQNVTLSCEQNLNHDAMYWYRQDPGQGLRLIYYSQIVNDFQKGDIAEGYSVSREKKESFPLTVTSAQKNPTAFYLCASSRQGFTEAFFGQGTRLTVV.

The chain recombines TRBV12-3 or TRBV12-4 with TRBJ2-4; 7 bases are a match to TRBD2. The CDR3 runs 13 residues. V was clipped by 1 base and J by 6 bases; unmatched bases: 0. The CDR3 spells CASSLGTRNIQYF. The CDR3 region has the DNA TGTGCCAGCAGTTTAGGGACTAGAAACATTCAGTACTTC.

The J gene is TRBJ2-1, the V gene TRBV11-2; 10 bases map to TRBD1. V shed 5 bases, J shed 4 bases, and the junction held 5 bases outside the gene matches. The CDR3 totals 15 residues. Germline lookup yields CDR1 SGHAT and CDR2 FQNNGV. The CDR3 DNA is TGTGCCAGCAGCATCCGACAGGGGGCGTACAATGAGCAGTTCTTC. It encodes CASSIRQGAYNEQFF.

In this sample, this clone turned up a few times. The chain combines TRBV2 with TRBJ1-2; no firm D call. The germline gives CDR1 SNHLY, CDR2 FYNNEI. The V gene lost 4 bases and the J gene lost 2 bases, with 11 bases spanning the gap. CDR3 length equals 14 residues. The CDR3 is CASSVTGMNYGYTF. CDR3 nucleotide sequence: TGTGCCAGCAGTGTTACGGGGATGAACTATGGCTACACCTTC.

The rearrangement uses TRBV13 and TRBJ2-2; D is unresolved. CDR3 length: 17 residues. V dropped 5 bases and J dropped 2 bases, with 18 bases sitting between them. The germline V gene encodes CDR1 PRHDT and CDR2 FYEKMQ (reference sequence). DNA for the CDR3: TGTGCCAGCAGCGCCTACGGGTCCTCTGCAAACACCGGGGAGCTGTTTTTT. Its protein is CASSAYGSSANTGELFF. The full variable domain, its missing parts supplied by reference TRBV13 and TRBJ2-2, is AAGVIQSPRHLIKEKRETATLKCYPIPRHDTVYWYQQGPGQDPQFLISFYEKMQSDKGSIPDRFSAQQFSDYHSELNMSSLELGDSALYFCASSAYGSSANTGELFFGEGSRLTVL.

This clone was detected only once. DNA of the CDR3: TGTGCCAGCAGCTTAGGTACGGGGTTTGATACGCAGTATTTT. Its protein product is CASSLGTGFDTQYF. This sequence joins TRBV7-9 and TRBJ2-3; D may be TRBD2 (5 bases). The CDR3 covers 14 residues. Germline CDR1 and CDR2: SEHNR and FQNEAQ (reference sequence). The V end was cut by 1 base, the J end by 6 bases, with 11 bases between.

The chain joins TRBV15 to TRBJ2-7; 7 bases line up with TRBD1. The ends lost 8 bases at V and 5 bases at J; junction bases unmatched: 24. The CDR3 has 18 amino acids. CDR1 and CDR2 from the germline V gene are LNHNV and YYDKDF (reference sequence). In nucleotides, the CDR3 is TGTGCCACCTCCGGGACAGAAGCGGTAACCTCAAAGTCCCACGAGCAGTACTTC. Protein product: CATSGTEAVTSKSHEQYF.

This clone was picked up a small number of times. The chain combines TRBV20-1 with TRBJ2-7; D remains unclear. Germline lookup yields CDR1 DFQATT and CDR2 SNEGSKA (reference sequence). The germline V and J ends were trimmed by 6 bases and 6 bases, with 12 bases remaining between them. The CDR3 covers 11 residues. CDR3 coding DNA: TGCAGTGCACTTATCCCCCCCGAGCAGTACTTC. This codes for CSALIPPEQYF.

In its sample, this clone was seen a few times. The chain couples TRBV25-1 to TRBJ2-2; 9 nucleotides line up with TRBD1. The V and J ends lost 6 bases and 5 bases, in that order; junction bases with no gene match: 7. This CDR3 has 15 amino acids. Looked up from germline, CDR1 is MGHDK and CDR2 is SYGVNS. This CDR3 is CASRSGTGITGELFF. Here the CDR3 DNA reads TGTGCCAGCAGATCCGGGACAGGGATTACCGGGGAGCTGTTTTTT.